Listed below are T cell receptor beta chains from one sample, sequenced in a study of blood T cell repertoires in COVID-19. The assay was immunoSEQ multiplex PCR, and TCRdb's table has in-frame clones only and misses some. The sample records about 100,000 clones, over 70% being singletons. Input material: peripheral blood. Every receptor here comes from a man aged 55 to 70 with acute or convalescent COVID-19. CDR3s include the opening cysteine and the closing phenylalanine or tryptophan. A D gene is named only where the DNA matches it firmly. Size tells how often a clone was seen (once, few, many) or the class of an expanded clone, and some rows leave it out.

j_call	clone_size	v_call	d_call	cdr3_aa	cdr3_nt
TRBJ2-1	NA	TRBV3-1/TRBV3-2	NA	CASSTWSLYNEQFF	TGTGCCAGCAGTACTTGGTCTCTCTACAATGAGCAGTTCTTC
TRBJ1-5	once	TRBV7-2	TRBD1	CASSLTGFDQPQHF	TGTGCCAGCAGCCTGACAGGGTTCGATCAGCCCCAGCATTTT
TRBJ1-1	NA	TRBV5-1	NA	CASSIMADTEAFF	TGCGCCAGCAGCATTATGGCGGACACTGAAGCTTTCTTT
TRBJ2-3	NA	TRBV7-3	NA	CASSLLGGPSTDTQYF	TGTGCCAGCAGCTTATTGGGTGGGCCCAGCACAGATACGCAGTATTTT
TRBJ2-1	NA	TRBV7-2	NA	CASSPQRNEQFF	TGTGCCAGCAGCCCCCAGAGGAATGAGCAGTTCTTC
TRBJ1-5	NA	TRBV5-1	NA	CASSLEGDSNQPQHF	TGCGCCAGCAGCTTGGAAGGGGATAGCAATCAGCCCCAGCATTTT
TRBJ2-7	NA	TRBV5-1	NA	CASSLEAGVAYEQYF	TGCGCCAGCAGCCTTGAGGCAGGGGTCGCGTACGAGCAGTACTTC
TRBJ2-2	NA	TRBV19	TRBD2	CASSRDYPSRTGELFF	TGTGCCAGTAGTAGGGACTACCCCTCTCGGACCGGGGAGCTGTTTTTT
TRBJ2-2	NA	TRBV6-4	TRBD2	CASSDSGLADNTGELFF	TGTGCCAGCAGTGACTCGGGGCTAGCGGACAACACCGGGGAGCTGTTTTTT
TRBJ2-6	NA	TRBV5-1	NA	CASRGGTGSPYSGANVLTF	TGCGCCAGCAGGGGGGGGACAGGTTCCCCGTACTCTGGGGCCAACGTCCTGACTTTC
TRBJ2-7	NA	TRBV6-5	TRBD1	CASSPAGTGLYEQYF	TGTGCCAGCAGTCCCGCCGGGACAGGGCTTTACGAGCAGTACTTC
TRBJ2-1	NA	TRBV29-1	NA	CSVLAGPGYNEQFF	TGCAGCGTTTTGGCAGGGCCGGGCTACAATGAGCAGTTCTTC
TRBJ1-2	NA	TRBV5-4	NA	CASSVGGLNYGYTF	TGTGCCAGCAGCGTGGGCGGACTTAACTATGGCTACACCTTC
TRBJ2-7	NA	TRBV20-1	TRBD2	CSAGASGSYEQYF	TGCAGTGCTGGTGCTAGCGGCTCCTACGAGCAGTACTTC
TRBJ1-1	once	TRBV6-5	NA	CASSYSGATSAFF	TGTGCCAGCAGTTACTCAGGGGCAACCTCGGCTTTCTTT
TRBJ1-5	NA	TRBV4-1	NA	CASSQISENNQPQHF	TGCGCCAGCAGCCAAATATCGGAGAACAATCAGCCCCAGCATTTT
TRBJ1-5	NA	TRBV2	NA	CASSEAWGLQVQPQHF	TGTGCCAGCAGTGAAGCGTGGGGGCTACAGGTTCAGCCCCAGCATTTT
TRBJ1-6	NA	TRBV7-9	NA	CASRTEGRNSPLHF	TGTGCCAGCAGAACTGAGGGAAGGAATTCACCCCTCCACTTT
TRBJ1-2	once	TRBV7-2	TRBD1	CASSGQTGGNYGYTF	TGTGCCAGCAGCGGCCAAACAGGGGGAAACTATGGCTACACCTTC
TRBJ2-7	NA	TRBV19	TRBD2	CASSMGTSGSPYF	TGTGCCAGTAGTATGGGGACTAGCGGCAGCCCGTACTTC
TRBJ1-1	NA	TRBV11-2	NA	CASSLDDYIFAFF	TGTGCCAGCAGCCTTGATGACTATATATTTGCTTTCTTT
TRBJ2-5	NA	TRBV7-9	NA	CASSSSRGRGETQYF	TGTGCCAGCAGCAGCAGCAGAGGCAGGGGAGAGACCCAGTACTTC
TRBJ2-7	NA	TRBV3-1/TRBV3-2	NA	CASSHLSSYEQYF	TGTGCCAGCAGCCACTTGAGCTCCTACGAGCAGTACTTC
TRBJ1-1	NA	TRBV9	NA	CASNKQGQTEAFF	TGTGCCAGCAATAAGCAGGGTCAGACTGAAGCTTTCTTT
TRBJ2-1	NA	TRBV7-9	NA	CASSPLRQGGISYNEQFF	TGTGCCAGCAGCCCGTTAAGGCAGGGGGGTATCTCGTACAATGAGCAGTTCTTC
TRBJ1-2	NA	TRBV27	TRBD1	CASSSQGRLGYTF	TGTGCCAGCAGTTCACAGGGGAGGCTCGGCTACACCTTC
TRBJ1-3	NA	TRBV4-3	NA	CASSQDAAPIGNTIYF	TGCGCCAGCAGCCAAGATGCGGCGCCTATCGGAAACACCATATATTTT
TRBJ1-2	once	TRBV9	TRBD1	CASSGRTGGGYGYTF	TGTGCCAGCAGCGGGAGGACAGGGGGTGGCTATGGCTACACCTTC
TRBJ1-1	NA	TRBV12-3/TRBV12-4	NA	CASSFQGSTEAFF	TGTGCCAGCAGTTTTCAGGGATCCACTGAAGCTTTCTTT
TRBJ2-7	NA	TRBV30	NA	CAWNDAGVFDEQYF	TGTGCCTGGAACGACGCAGGGGTCTTTGACGAGCAGTACTTC